The T cell receptor beta chain under discussion was sequenced for a study of blood T cell repertoires in COVID-19. The germline CDR1 and CDR2 sequences are SNHLY and FYNNEI. The ends were cut back, 7 bases at V and 1 base at J, with 11 bases in the middle. This CDR3 comprises 13 residues. In the original analysis: Estimation of nucleated cell counts was performed using reference gene primer amplification. Data came from immunoSEQ multiplex PCR; TCRdb stores just in-frame clones and leaves some out. V and J calls and clone size are given by that table; D and trimming were obtained from the DNA. This repertoire shows 200,000 to 250,000 clones, around 88% found once; its top ten account for 1.5%.

The TCR comes from a man younger than 35 with active or convalescent COVID-19. This sequence joins TRBV2 and TRBJ2-7; D not certain. Sequencing input: peripheral blood. CDR3 nucleotide sequence: TGTGCCAGCACGTCTACGGTATCCTACGAGCAGTACTTC. It translates to CASTSTVSYEQYF. Using reference TRBV2 and TRBJ2-7 for the parts outside the CDR3, the full variable domain is EPEVTQTPSHQVTQMGQEVILRCVPISNHLYFYWYRQILGQKVEFLVSFYNNEISEKSEIFDDQFSVERPDGSNFTLKIRSTKLEDSAMYFCASTSTVSYEQYFGPGTRLTVT.